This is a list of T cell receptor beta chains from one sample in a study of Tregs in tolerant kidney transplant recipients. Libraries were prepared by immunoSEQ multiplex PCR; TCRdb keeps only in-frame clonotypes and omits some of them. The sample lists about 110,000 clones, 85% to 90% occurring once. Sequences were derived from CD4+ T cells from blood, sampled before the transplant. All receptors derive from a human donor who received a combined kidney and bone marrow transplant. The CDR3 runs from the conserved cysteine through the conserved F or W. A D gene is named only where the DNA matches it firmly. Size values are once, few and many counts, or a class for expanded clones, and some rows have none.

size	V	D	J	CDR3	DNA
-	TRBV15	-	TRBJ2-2	CATSRLRPGTPLNPGELFF	TGTGCCACCAGCAGACTACGTCCCGGGACACCTTTAAACCCCGGGGAGCTGTTTTTT
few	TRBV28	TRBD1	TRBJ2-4	CASSPAAGRTGGDIQYF	TGTGCCAGCAGCCCTGCCGCTGGACGGACAGGTGGGGACATTCAGTACTTC
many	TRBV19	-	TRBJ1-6	CASSQDTYNSPLHF	TGTGCCAGTAGTCAGGACACTTACAATTCACCCCTCCACTTT
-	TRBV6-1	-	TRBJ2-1	CASSLRGDRYNEQFF	TGTGCCAGCAGTCTCAGGGGTGATCGGTACAATGAGCAGTTCTTC
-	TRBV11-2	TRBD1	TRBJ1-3	CASSLDQGVAGNTIYF	TGTGCCAGCAGCTTAGATCAGGGGGTGGCTGGAAACACCATATATTTT
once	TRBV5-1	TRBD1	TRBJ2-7	CASSLGEGAEQYF	TGCGCCAGCAGCTTGGGCGAGGGGGCCGAGCAGTACTTC
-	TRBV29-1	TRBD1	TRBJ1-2	CSVEEGGQGVGYTF	TGCAGCGTTGAAGAAGGGGGACAGGGGGTGGGCTACACCTTC
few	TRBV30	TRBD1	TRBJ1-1	CAWSRTGARTEAFF	TGTGCCTGGAGTCGGACAGGGGCACGCACTGAAGCTTTCTTT
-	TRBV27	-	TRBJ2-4	CASRPLRQLAKNIQYF	TGTGCCAGCAGACCCCTTCGACAGCTCGCCAAAAACATTCAGTACTTC
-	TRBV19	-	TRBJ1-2	CASSMPQPGGSYGYTF	TGTGCCAGTAGTATGCCCCAGCCGGGGGGCTCCTATGGCTACACCTTC
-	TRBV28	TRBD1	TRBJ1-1	CASSLRTGGAFF	TGTGCCAGCAGTTTACGGACAGGAGGAGCTTTCTTT
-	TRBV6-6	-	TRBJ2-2	CASSYSTANTGELFF	TGTGCCAGCAGTTACTCTACAGCGAACACCGGGGAGCTGTTTTTT
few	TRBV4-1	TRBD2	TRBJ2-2	CASSQRTSGAMNTGELFF	TGCGCCAGCAGCCAAAGAACTAGCGGGGCCATGAACACCGGGGAGCTGTTTTTT
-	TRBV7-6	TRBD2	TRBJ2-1	CASSLGSGTRNEQFF	TGTGCCAGCAGCTTAGGGAGCGGGACCCGGAATGAGCAGTTCTTC
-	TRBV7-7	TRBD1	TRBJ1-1	CASSLDRGEVAFF	TGTGCCAGCAGCTTGGACAGGGGTGAGGTAGCTTTCTTT
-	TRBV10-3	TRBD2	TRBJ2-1	CAISGTSGSNSYNEQFF	TGTGCCATCAGTGGGACTAGCGGGAGCAATTCCTACAATGAGCAGTTCTTC
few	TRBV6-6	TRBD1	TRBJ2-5	CASEGQADQETQYF	TGTGCCAGCGAGGGACAGGCCGACCAAGAGACCCAGTACTTC
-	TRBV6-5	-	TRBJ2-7	CASKLGHGSYEQYF	TGTGCCAGCAAGCTAGGTCATGGATCCTACGAGCAGTACTTC
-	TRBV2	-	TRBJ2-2	CASSASNTGELFF	TGTGCCAGCAGTGCATCCAACACCGGGGAGCTGTTTTTT
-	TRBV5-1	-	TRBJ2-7	CASSLAHLYEQYF	TGCGCCAGCAGCTTGGCACACCTCTACGAGCAGTACTTC
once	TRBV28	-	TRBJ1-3	CASSPLITHGNTIYF	TGTGCCAGCAGTCCTCTAATAACTCACGGAAACACCATATATTTT
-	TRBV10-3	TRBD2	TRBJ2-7	CAISVGGTSGVSYEQYF	TGTGCCATCAGTGTGGGAGGGACTAGCGGGGTTTCCTACGAGCAGTACTTC
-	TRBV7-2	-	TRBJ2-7	CASRRGGGYEQYF	TGTGCCAGCAGGCGAGGGGGGGGTTACGAGCAGTACTTC
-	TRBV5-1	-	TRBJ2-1	CASSPLHIGSYNEQFF	TGCGCCAGCAGCCCGCTCCACATTGGCTCCTACAATGAGCAGTTCTTC
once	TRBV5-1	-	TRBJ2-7	CASSLETASYEQYF	TGCGCCAGCAGCTTGGAGACAGCTTCCTACGAGCAGTACTTC
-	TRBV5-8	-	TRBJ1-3	CASSRTPGISSGNTIYF	TGTGCCAGCAGCCGCACCCCAGGAATATCTTCTGGAAACACCATATATTTT
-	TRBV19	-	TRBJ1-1	CASSIEEGTEAFF	TGTGCCAGTAGTATAGAGGAGGGCACTGAAGCTTTCTTT
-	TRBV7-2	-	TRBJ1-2	CASSLAGLPRGGYTF	TGTGCCAGCAGCTTAGCCGGCCTCCCCCGGGGTGGCTACACCTTC
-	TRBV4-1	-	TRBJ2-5	CASSQEGGSSQETQYF	TGCGCCAGCAGCCAAGAGGGGGGATCTTCACAAGAGACCCAGTACTTC
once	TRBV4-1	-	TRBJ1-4	CASSQGVALLGTNEKLFF	TGCGCCAGCAGCCAGGGAGTGGCGCTCCTGGGGACTAATGAAAAACTGTTTTTT
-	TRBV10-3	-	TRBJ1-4	CAISESKWDGGEDEKLFF	TGTGCCATCAGTGAGTCGAAATGGGATGGGGGCGAGGATGAAAAACTGTTTTTT
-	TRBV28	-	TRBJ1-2	CASNSREPYGYTF	TGTGCCAGCAATTCGCGGGAGCCCTATGGCTACACCTTC
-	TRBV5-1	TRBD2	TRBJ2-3	CASSLPEAGRVGTQYF	TGCGCCAGCAGCTTGCCCGAAGCGGGGAGGGTAGGTACGCAGTATTTT
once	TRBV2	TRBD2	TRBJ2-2	CASSEGQRGTGELFF	TGTGCCAGCAGTGAAGGCCAGCGGGGGACCGGGGAGCTGTTTTTT
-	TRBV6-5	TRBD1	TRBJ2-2	CASSSQQGLAGELFF	TGTGCCAGCAGTTCCCAACAGGGGTTGGCCGGGGAGCTGTTTTTT
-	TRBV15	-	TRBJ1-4	CATSSPGLAPNEKLFF	TGTGCCACCAGCTCCCCGGGACTAGCCCCTAATGAAAAACTGTTTTTT
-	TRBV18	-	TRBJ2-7	CASSPKEDHEQYF	TGTGCCAGCTCACCAAAGGAGGACCACGAGCAGTACTTC
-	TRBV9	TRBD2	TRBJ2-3	CASSVAGGPVDTQYF	TGTGCCAGCAGCGTAGCGGGGGGGCCTGTAGATACGCAGTATTTT
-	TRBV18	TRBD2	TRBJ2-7	CASSRGGMTYEQYF	TGTGCCAGCTCACGGGGGGGTATGACCTACGAGCAGTACTTC
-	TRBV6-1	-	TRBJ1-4	CASSGNRVGINEKLFF	TGTGCCAGCAGTGGTAATCGGGTCGGAATTAATGAAAAACTGTTTTTT
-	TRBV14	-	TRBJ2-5	CASSQGGPGPQYF	TGTGCCAGCAGCCAAGGGGGCCCCGGGCCCCAGTACTTC
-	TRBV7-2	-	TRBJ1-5	CASSPSWGGGNQPQHF	TGTGCCAGCAGCCCCTCTTGGGGGGGAGGCAATCAGCCCCAGCATTTT
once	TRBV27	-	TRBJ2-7	CATRLGGTSYEQYF	TGTGCCACCAGACTCGGGGGAACCTCCTACGAGCAGTACTTC
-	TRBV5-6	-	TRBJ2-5	CASSSGTITQETQYF	TGTGCCAGCAGCTCAGGGACAATTACCCAAGAGACCCAGTACTTC
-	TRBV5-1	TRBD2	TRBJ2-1	CASSLVPSGGLSYNEQFF	TGCGCCAGCAGCTTGGTTCCTAGCGGGGGACTCTCCTACAATGAGCAGTTCTTC
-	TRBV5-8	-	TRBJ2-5	CASSLRGIEETQYF	TGTGCCAGCAGCTTGCGGGGGATCGAAGAGACCCAGTACTTC
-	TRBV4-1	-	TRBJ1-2	CASSQDVPKNIYGYTF	TGCGCCAGCAGCCAAGATGTACCGAAAAACATCTATGGCTACACCTTC
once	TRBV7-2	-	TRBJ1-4	CASSSNPSTNEKLFF	TGTGCCAGCAGCTCCAATCCATCAACTAATGAAAAACTGTTTTTT
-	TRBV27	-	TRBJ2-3	CASAMEDADTQYF	TGTGCCAGCGCCATGGAGGACGCAGATACGCAGTATTTT
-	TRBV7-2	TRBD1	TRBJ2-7	CASKTGTGPYEQYF	TGTGCCAGCAAGACCGGGACAGGGCCCTACGAGCAGTACTTC
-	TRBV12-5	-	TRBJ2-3	CASGLDGSTDTQYF	TGTGCTAGTGGTTTGGACGGTAGCACAGATACGCAGTATTTT
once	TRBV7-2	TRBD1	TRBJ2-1	CASSLRTGRMNEQFF	TGTGCCAGCAGCTTAAGGACAGGGAGGATGAATGAGCAGTTCTTC
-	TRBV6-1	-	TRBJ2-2	CASSGPNTGELFF	TGTGCCAGCAGTGGGCCTAACACCGGGGAGCTGTTTTTT
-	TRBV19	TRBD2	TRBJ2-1	CASTPRGGSYNEQFF	TGTGCCAGTACCCCCCGCGGGGGCTCCTACAATGAGCAGTTCTTC